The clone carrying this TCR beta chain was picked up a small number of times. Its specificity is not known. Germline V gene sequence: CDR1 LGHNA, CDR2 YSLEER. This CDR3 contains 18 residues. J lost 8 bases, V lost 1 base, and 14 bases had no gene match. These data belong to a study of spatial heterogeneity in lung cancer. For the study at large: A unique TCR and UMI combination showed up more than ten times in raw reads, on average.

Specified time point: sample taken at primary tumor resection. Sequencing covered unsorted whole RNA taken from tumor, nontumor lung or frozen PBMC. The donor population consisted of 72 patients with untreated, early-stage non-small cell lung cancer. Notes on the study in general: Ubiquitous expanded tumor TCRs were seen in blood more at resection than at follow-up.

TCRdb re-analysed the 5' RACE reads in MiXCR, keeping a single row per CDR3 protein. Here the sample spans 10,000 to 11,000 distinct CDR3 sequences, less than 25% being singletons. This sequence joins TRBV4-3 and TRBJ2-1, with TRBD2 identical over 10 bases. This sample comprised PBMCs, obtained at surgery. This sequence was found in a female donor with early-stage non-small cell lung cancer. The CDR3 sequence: CASSQVRTQSGRAHEQFF. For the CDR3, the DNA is TGCGCCAGCAGCCAAGTACGGACCCAAAGCGGGAGGGCCCATGAGCAGTTCTTC.